The 25 T cell receptor beta chains in this list originate from one sample, sequenced in a study of T cells after yellow fever vaccination. TCRdb redid the calling of the 5' RACE reads with MiXCR, one entry per CDR3 protein. The sample holds about 60,000 distinct CDR3 sequences, more than 5.5% seen once. The sample consisted of CD8+ T cells sorted from PBMCs, taken on the day of the first yellow fever vaccination. These receptors all come from a man in his late teens or twenties who received the YFV17D yellow fever vaccine.

This clonotype was detected many times. V gene TRBV3-1 combines with J gene TRBJ2-1, with 8 positions matching TRBD1. From germline, CDR1 is LGHDT and CDR2 YNNKEL (reference sequence). Losses at the gene ends were 1 base for V and 8 bases for J; bases not matched to a gene: 7. The CDR3 consists of 15 residues. CDR3 sequence reads: CASSQGTGSAYEQFF. The DNA of the CDR3 is TGTGCCAGCAGCCAAGGGACAGGGTCGGCCTATGAGCAGTTCTTC.

This clonotype was detected ten times or more. The J gene is TRBJ2-1, the V gene TRBV4-3; no clear D gene. This CDR3 comprises 15 residues. Germline V lookup: CDR1 LGHNA, CDR2 YSLEER. Trimming took off 1 base at V and 9 bases at J, with 16 bases between the two ends. This CDR3 reads CASSQVGSLGSEQFF. The CDR3 DNA is TGCGCCAGCAGCCAAGTCGGGTCCCTTGGGTCTGAGCAGTTCTTC.

The sample holds a few counts of this clonotype. This sequence joins TRBV11-2 and TRBJ1-5, with D perhaps TRBD1 (5 bases). V was pared by 0 bases and J by 2 bases, with 20 bases between. This CDR3 is 19 amino acids long. CDR1 is SGHAT, CDR2 FQNNGV, per germline. DNA of the CDR3: TGTGCCAGCAGCTTAGATTTTGGGCCCAGGGTAGGTGGCAATCAGCCCCAGCATTTT. The encoded protein is CASSLDFGPRVGGNQPQHF.

Ten or more counts support this clonotype. This chain links TRBV4-1 with TRBJ2-3; perhaps TRBD2 as D (7 bases). CDR1 is MGHRA and CDR2 is YSYEKL in the germline V gene. There are 16 residues in the CDR3. The germline V and J ends were trimmed by 1 base and 2 bases, with 13 bases remaining between them. This chain's CDR3 is CASSQGGGKLTDTQYF. The DNA for the CDR3 is TGCGCCAGCAGCCAAGGCGGGGGCAAACTCACAGATACGCAGTATTTT.

In its sample, this clonotype was seen a few times. V and J are TRBV24-1 and TRBJ2-2; D ambiguous. Germline V gene data show CDR1 as KGHDR and CDR2 as SFDVKD. The CDR3 is made up of 13 amino acids. Trimming stripped 3 bases from V and 4 bases from J, with 5 bases between. Written as DNA, the CDR3 is TGTGCCACCAGTGATCGGGCCACCGGGGAGCTGTTTTTT. It encodes CATSDRATGELFF.

This clonotype was seen at least ten times. J is TRBJ2-7 and V is TRBV4-1; D is perhaps TRBD1 or TRBD2 (5 bases each). Germline V gene data show CDR1 as MGHRA and CDR2 as YSYEKL. This CDR3 region has 13 residues. Trimming removed 0 bases at V and 6 bases at J, with 9 bases between. CDR3 protein: CASSQESGTEQYF. CDR3 sequence (DNA): TGCGCCAGCAGCCAAGAATCCGGGACCGAGCAGTACTTC.

This clonotype was seen a handful of times. The J gene is TRBJ2-1, the V gene TRBV5-1, with D tentatively TRBD2 (7 bases). Germline CDR1 reads SGHRS; CDR2 reads YFSETQ. This CDR3 is built from 14 residues. V gave up 1 base and J gave up 7 bases, with 12 bases separating them. The CDR3 protein is CASSLTGRGNEQFF. DNA of the CDR3: TGCGCCAGCAGCTTGACAGGGCGGGGGAATGAGCAGTTCTTC.

This clonotype was observed at least ten times. The CDR3 DNA reads as TGTGCCAGCAGTTCCCGGACGGGGGTCGATCAGCCCCAGCATTTT. Translation gives CASSSRTGVDQPQHF. The V call is TRBV27, the J call TRBJ1-5, with D possibly matching TRBD1 (5 bases). Trimming pared 4 bases from V and 5 bases from J, leaving 15 bases between. The CDR3 totals 15 residues. Germline loops: CDR1 MNHEY, CDR2 SMNVEV (reference sequence).

At least ten counts were recorded for this clonotype. The chain employs TRBV6-1 and TRBJ2-6, with D unclear. This CDR3 has 15 residues. Trimming shortened V by 7 bases and J by 0 bases, and 10 bases separated the two germline ends. Germline CDR1 is MNHNS and CDR2 is SASEGT. CDR3 region: CASNTWYSGANVLTF. The CDR3 DNA reads as TGTGCCAGCAATACCTGGTACTCTGGGGCCAACGTCCTGACTTTC.

The chain recombines TRBV4-3 with TRBJ1-2; 7 bases are shared with TRBD1. J gave up 6 bases and V 2 bases, and 9 bases lay outside the gene matches. There are 15 residues in the CDR3. The germline gives CDR1 LGHNA, CDR2 YSLEER. CDR3 in amino acids: CASSQHRGGGNGYTF. CDR3 coding DNA: TGCGCCAGCAGCCAACATCGAGGGGGCGGAAATGGCTACACCTTC.

This clonotype was found a few times. This chain links TRBV29-1 with TRBJ1-1; no clear D. The germline CDR1 and CDR2 sequences are SQVTM and ANQGSEA. V was pared by 0 bases and J by 7 bases, with 6 bases between. The CDR3 runs 11 residues. The chain's CDR3 is CSVEELVEAFF. CDR3 nucleotides: TGCAGCGTTGAAGAATTGGTTGAAGCTTTCTTT.

This clonotype has a handful of counts. The CDR3 sequence: CASSLWGGNEQFF. The CDR3 region has the DNA TGCGCCAGCAGCTTGTGGGGGGGCAATGAGCAGTTCTTC. V and J are TRBV5-1 and TRBJ2-1, with TRBD2 matching over 7 bases. V was clipped by 1 base and J by 6 bases; unmatched bases: 1. Germline CDR1 reads SGHRS; CDR2 reads YFSETQ. The length of the CDR3 is 13 residues. The full variable domain, with the rest looked up from reference TRBV5-1 and TRBJ2-1, is KAGVTQTPRYLIKTRGQQVTLSCSPISGHRSVSWYQQTPGQGLQFLFEYFSETQRNKGNFPGRFSGRQFSNSRSEMNVSTLELGDSALYLCASSLWGGNEQFFGPGTRLTVL.

This clonotype was detected many times. This chain joins TRBV29-1 and TRBJ2-3; 10 nucleotides line up with TRBD2. V gave up 4 bases and J gave up 2 bases; unmatched junction bases: 6. The CDR3 sequence is 15 residues long. Per the germline V gene, CDR1 is SQVTM and CDR2 is ANQGSEA. CDR3 sequence: CSVGLAGEPTDTQYF. The CDR3 DNA sequence: TGCAGCGTTGGTCTAGCGGGGGAGCCCACAGATACGCAGTATTTT.

The sample holds many counts of this clonotype. This chain links TRBV12-3 or TRBV12-4 with TRBJ2-3, with D possibly matching TRBD2 (5 bases). V was clipped by 3 bases and J by 2 bases, with 12 bases between them. The CDR3 spans 15 residues. CDR3: CASSFWSGFTDTQYF. CDR3 bases: TGTGCCAGCAGTTTCTGGTCGGGGTTCACAGATACGCAGTATTTT.

This clonotype was recorded at least ten times. CDR3 bases: TGCGCCAGCAGCCAACCGCAGAAAGTGAACACTGAAGCTTTCTTT. Amino acids: CASSQPQKVNTEAFF. V gene TRBV4-1 combines with J gene TRBJ1-1; D unresolved. The CDR3 consists of 15 residues. CDR1 and CDR2 from the germline V gene are MGHRA and YSYEKL. V was shortened by 2 bases and J by 0 bases, with 10 bases between the two germline ends.

This clonotype was counted only a few times. The J gene is TRBJ2-5, the V gene TRBV5-4; 11 bases are a match to TRBD2. This CDR3 has 17 amino acids. The germline gives CDR1 SGHNT, CDR2 YYREEE (reference sequence). The J segment lost 4 bases and the V segment lost 0 bases, leaving 8 bases of the junction unmatched. The CDR3 is CASSLDLGLAGIETQYF. The DNA for the CDR3 is TGTGCCAGCAGCTTGGACCTCGGACTAGCGGGTATAGAGACCCAGTACTTC.

V gene TRBV6-4 combines with J gene TRBJ2-1; 11 nucleotides match TRBD2. Germline CDR1 and CDR2: MRHNA and SNTAGT. This CDR3 contains 18 residues. The CDR3 bases are TGTACCTGCACCCCCGGACTAGCGGGTCCCCTATGGGACAATGAGCAGTTCTTC. Translating gives CTCTPGLAGPLWDNEQFF.

In this sample, this clonotype turned up many times. The chain uses TRBV29-1 and TRBJ2-2, with D tentatively TRBD1 (5 bases). Germline V gene sequence: CDR1 SQVTM, CDR2 ANQGSEA. The CDR3 covers 13 residues. Trimming removed 1 base at V and 4 bases at J, with 7 bases between. For the CDR3, the DNA is TGCAGCGTTGAAGGCAGGGCCACCGGGGAGCTGTTTTTT. The encoded protein is CSVEGRATGELFF.

The chain couples TRBV4-1 to TRBJ2-5; possible D gene TRBD1, 5 bases. Trimming took 0 bases from V and 0 from J, leaving 11 bases between them. Germline V gene lookup returns CDR1 MGHRA and CDR2 YSYEKL. This CDR3 has 16 amino acids. CDR3 bases: TGCGCCAGCAGCCAAGAACCAGGGAAGGACCAAGAGACCCAGTACTTC. Its protein is CASSQEPGKDQETQYF.

This sequence joins TRBV6-1 and TRBJ1-2; D is undetermined. This CDR3 contains 15 residues. Germline CDR1 is MNHNS and CDR2 is SASEGT. V lost 8 bases, J lost 6 bases, and 22 bases lay in between. This chain's CDR3 is CASSPPGLLRDGYTF. For the CDR3, the DNA is TGTGCCAGCTCGCCCCCAGGACTCCTAAGGGATGGCTACACCTTC.

This rearrangement joins TRBV6-5 to TRBJ2-3, with D possibly TRBD2 on 5 matching bases. The CDR3 has 14 amino acids. The V end lost 0 bases, the J end lost 4 bases, and 8 bases lay between the germline ends. Germline V gene sequence: CDR1 MNHEY, CDR2 SVGAGI. CDR3 sequence: CASSYSVGADTQYF. CDR3 in DNA: TGTGCCAGCAGTTACTCCGTGGGAGCAGATACGCAGTATTTT.

This clonotype was picked up many times. The CDR3 DNA is TGTGCCACCAGCTTTCAGGGTTCTGAGCAGTTCTTC. Translation gives CATSFQGSEQFF. The chain links TRBV15 to TRBJ2-1; tentatively, D is TRBD1 (5 bases). This CDR3 contains 12 residues. The germline V gene encodes CDR1 LNHNV and CDR2 YYDKDF (reference sequence). Trimming stripped 5 bases from V and 9 bases from J, with 11 bases between.

Only a few counts were recorded for this clonotype. V is TRBV15 and J is TRBJ2-6; D is uncertain. CDR3 length: 20 amino acids. Germline V gene sequence: CDR1 LNHNV, CDR2 YYDKDF (reference sequence). V lost 3 bases and J 0 bases, leaving 21 bases between the germline ends. CDR3 loop: CATSSPFRGSLGSGANVLTF. CDR3 in DNA: TGTGCCACCAGCAGTCCCTTTAGAGGTTCCCTTGGCTCTGGGGCCAACGTCCTGACTTTC. The full variable domain, with the rest looked up from reference TRBV15 and TRBJ2-6, is DAMVIQNPRYQVTQFGKPVTLSCSQTLNHNVMYWYQQKSSQAPKLLFHYYDKDFNNEADTPDNFQSRRPNTSFCFLDIRSPGLGDTAMYLCATSSPFRGSLGSGANVLTFGAGSRLTVL.

CDR3 coding DNA: TGTGCCAGCAAAGGAAGGACAGATACGCAGTATTTT. Translation: CASKGRTDTQYF. This chain uses TRBV11-2 with TRBJ2-3; D gene uncertain. Germline V gene data show CDR1 as SGHAT and CDR2 as FQNNGV. This CDR3 comprises 12 residues. With 7 bases removed from V and 3 bases from J, the gap between germline ends came to 8 bases.

This clonotype showed up many times. This chain joins TRBV7-9 and TRBJ2-1, with 7 bases that match TRBD1. The CDR3 runs to 16 residues. Germline values: CDR1 SEHNR, CDR2 FQNEAQ (reference sequence). V was pared by 4 bases and J by 5 bases, with 11 bases of the junction left unmatched. The CDR3 loop reads CASSSSTGSVDNEQFF. CDR3 nucleotide sequence: TGTGCCAGCAGCTCCTCGACAGGGTCGGTGGACAATGAGCAGTTCTTC. The variable domain in full, with the rest retrieved from reference TRBV7-9 and TRBJ2-1, is DTGVSQNPRHKITKRGQNVTFRCDPISEHNRLYWYRQTLGQGPEFLTYFQNEAQLEKSRLLSDRFSAERPKGSFSTLEIQRTEQGDSAMYLCASSSSTGSVDNEQFFGPGTRLTVL.